One and the same sample provided the 10 T cell receptor beta chains below, sequenced in a study of shared clonotypes between healthy human individuals (dated by TCRdb to the early 2020s). The library came from the immunoSEQ multiplex PCR assay. Here the immuneACCESS table is served through TCRdb, limited to in-frame sequences with V and J called. Missing clones are a known gap in these copies; in checked studies unresolved V genes cover under half, and the rest lacks a known reason. The sample records 2 million to 3 million clones, 80% to 95% of which are singletons. Of the sample, 0.36% falls within the top ten clones. The sequencing input was naive CD4+ T cells from PBMCs. This sample's cell subset or site label indicates: CD45RA+ positively selected. The receptors derive from a man between 18 and 35 years old in good health. Some clones in this sample may be carry-over from other donors' samples.

The chain joins TRBV2 to TRBJ2-1; TRBD1 is a possible D gene (6 bases). This CDR3 region has 12 residues. In germline, CDR1 is SNHLY, CDR2 FYNNEI. V lost 8 bases, J lost 6 bases, and 11 bases lay in between. CDR3 in DNA: TGTGCCAGCCTCAGGGGCGGCAATGAGCAGTTCTTC. This gives the protein CASLRGGNEQFF.

This clone was detected once. V gene TRBV6-5 combines with J gene TRBJ2-1; D tentatively fits TRBD1 or TRBD2 (5 bases each). Between the trimmed V and J ends, which lost 5 bases and 4 bases, there was a span of 9 bases. The CDR3 length is 13 residues. CDR1 and CDR2 (germline): MNHEY, SVGAGI. The CDR3 here is CASSKGPYNEQFF. The CDR3 region has the DNA TGTGCCAGCAGTAAGGGACCTTACAATGAGCAGTTCTTC.

This clone was counted once. The V and J genes are TRBV25-1 and TRBJ2-1, with 12 bases matching TRBD2. The length of the CDR3 is 15 residues. The germline CDR1 and CDR2 sequences are MGHDK and SYGVNS. V was pared by 5 bases and J by 6 bases, with 5 bases of the junction left unmatched. CDR3 nucleotides: TGTGCCAGCAGTCCGGCTAGCGGGAGGGCCAATGAGCAGTTCTTC. It translates to CASSPASGRANEQFF. The whole variable domain, remainder taken from reference TRBV25-1 and TRBJ2-1, is EADIYQTPRYLVIGTGKKITLECSQTMGHDKMYWYQQDPGMELHLIHYSYGVNSTEKGDLSSESTVSRIRTEHFPLTLESARPSHTSQYLCASSPASGRANEQFFGPGTRLTVL.

The V call is TRBV4-3, the J call TRBJ2-2; weak D call: TRBD2 (6 bases). The CDR3 runs 13 residues. Germline V gene lookup returns CDR1 LGHNA and CDR2 YSLEER. V was shortened by 5 bases and J by 7 bases, with 11 bases between the two germline ends. CDR3 residues: CASSGGWFGELFF. CDR3 sequence (DNA): TGCGCCAGCAGCGGGGGGTGGTTCGGGGAGCTGTTTTTT.

V gene TRBV28 combines with J gene TRBJ1-5; the D gene is possibly TRBD1 (5 bases). The CDR3 runs to 16 residues. The V gene lost 7 bases and the J gene lost 2 bases, with 18 bases spanning the gap. The germline V gene has CDR1 MDHEN and CDR2 SYDVKM. CDR3 loop: CASTPRGILRNQPQHF. The DNA of the CDR3 is TGTGCCAGCACCCCACGGGGGATTCTTCGCAATCAGCCCCAGCATTTT.

With regard to this clone: The sample has other DNA sequences that encode this CDR3 too. The chain links TRBV6-1 to TRBJ1-5; D remains unclear. The V end lost 2 bases, the J end lost 4 bases, and 6 bases lay between the germline ends. The CDR3 has 13 residues. Germline V gene sequence: CDR1 MNHNS, CDR2 SASEGT. The CDR3 DNA reads as TGTGCCAGCAGTGAAAGTGGGAATCAGCCCCAGCATTTT. Translation gives CASSESGNQPQHF.

This chain connects TRBV5-6 to TRBJ1-3; 7 bases fit TRBD1. The CDR3 runs 14 residues. Trimming at V came to 2 bases and at J to 3 bases, leaving 2 bases not matched to a gene. Germline V gives CDR1 SGHDT, CDR2 YYEEEE. The CDR3 DNA is TGTGCCAGCAGCTTACAGGGGTATGGAAACACCATATATTTT. It is translated as CASSLQGYGNTIYF. The whole variable domain, filled in from reference TRBV5-6 and TRBJ1-3, reads DAGVTQSPTHLIKTRGQQVTLRCSPKSGHDTVSWYQQALGQGPQFIFQYYEEEERQRGNFPDRFSGHQFPNYSSELNVNALLLGDSALYLCASSLQGYGNTIYFGEGSWLTVV.

Details on this clone: The sample carries other DNA sequences with the same CDR3. V usage is TRBV4-1 and J usage is TRBJ1-3, with D possibly matching TRBD1 (5 bases). V lost 1 base, J lost 1 base, and 5 bases lay in between. The germline V gene encodes CDR1 MGHRA and CDR2 YSYEKL. This CDR3 is built from 14 residues. CDR3 sequence: CASSQAGSGNTIYF. In DNA form, the CDR3 reads TGCGCCAGCAGCCAAGCAGGGTCTGGAAACACCATATATTTT.

This chain connects TRBV5-1 to TRBJ2-3; either TRBD1 or TRBD2 may fit D (6 bases each). Trimming pared 5 bases from V and 12 bases from J, leaving 22 bases between. Germline V CDR1 and CDR2: SGHRS, YFSETQ. This CDR3 has 14 amino acids. CDR3 sequence reads: CASRSTGGAGAQYF. Written as DNA, the CDR3 is TGCGCCAGCAGGTCGACCGGCGGGGCAGGGGCTCAGTATTTT.

This clone is a singleton in its sample. The V call is TRBV6-5, the J call TRBJ1-1; maybe TRBD1 (5 bases). The germline gives CDR1 MNHEY, CDR2 SVGAGI. V lost 6 bases and J lost 0, with 11 bases in between. This CDR3 region has 14 residues. DNA for the CDR3: TGTGCCAGCAGGTTCCCAGGGCTGAACACTGAAGCTTTCTTT. It translates to CASRFPGLNTEAFF.